These 31 T cell receptor beta chains were all obtained from the same sample, sequenced in a study of blood T cell repertoires in COVID-19. The method was immunoSEQ multiplex PCR; TCRdb's version includes in-frame clones alone and lacks a portion of them. The sample has about 190,000 clones, around nine tenths seen once; the top ten hold around 7%. Sample: peripheral blood. The receptor source for this set is a man aged 40-49 years with acute or convalescent COVID-19.

The table lists this clone with a count of one. The chain uses TRBV7-2 and TRBJ1-2; the D gene is possibly TRBD1 (6 bases). CDR3 length: 14 residues. The V gene lost 1 base and the J gene lost 2 bases, with 8 bases spanning the gap. Germline V gene sequence: CDR1 SGHTA, CDR2 FQGNSA. As DNA, the CDR3 is TGTGCCAGCAGCTTAGACAGGGCCAACTATGGCTACACCTTC. Protein sequence: CASSLDRANYGYTF.

This chain links TRBV19 with TRBJ1-5, with D possibly matching TRBD1 (5 bases). The V gene lost 6 bases and the J gene lost 0 bases, with 9 bases spanning the gap. The CDR3 is made up of 14 amino acids. Per germline, CDR1 LNHDA and CDR2 SQIVND (reference sequence). The CDR3 DNA is TGTGCCAGTAGCTTGGGGGGTAGCAATCAGCCCCAGCATTTT. This codes for CASSLGGSNQPQHF.

The V gene is TRBV5-4, the J gene TRBJ1-6, with a weak D call TRBD1 (6 bases). V was clipped by 4 bases and J by 3 bases, with 11 bases between them. The CDR3 contains 15 residues. CDR1 SGHNT and CDR2 YYREEE come from the germline V gene (reference sequence). CDR3 DNA sequence: TGTGCCAGCAGCCTACAGGGAGTCTATAATTCACCCCTCCACTTT. It translates to CASSLQGVYNSPLHF. The full variable domain, its missing parts supplied by reference TRBV5-4 and TRBJ1-6, is ETGVTQSPTHLIKTRGQQVTLRCSSQSGHNTVSWYQQALGQGPQFIFQYYREEENGRGNFPPRFSGLQFPNYSSELNVNALELDDSALYLCASSLQGVYNSPLHFGNGTRLTVT.

The rearrangement joins TRBV4-1 to TRBJ2-3; the match to TRBD2 covers 10 bases. The CDR3 has 15 amino acids. V trimming: 2 bases; J trimming: 2 bases; junction bases outside the gene matches: 1. Looked up from germline, CDR1 is MGHRA and CDR2 is YSYEKL. The CDR3 DNA reads TGCGCCAGCAGCCAACTAGCGGGGGACACAGATACGCAGTATTTT. Translated: CASSQLAGDTDTQYF.

The CDR3 protein is CARTGTGGFLNTEAFF. The DNA of the CDR3 is TGTGCCAGGACCGGGACAGGGGGTTTCCTGAACACTGAAGCTTTCTTT. This sequence joins TRBV2 and TRBJ1-1; TRBD1 matches 11 bases. From germline, CDR1 is SNHLY and CDR2 FYNNEI. J was trimmed by 0 bases and V by 9 bases; bases with no gene match: 9. This CDR3 is 16 amino acids long.

This clone has only one observation. The chain combines TRBV10-1 with TRBJ1-2, with 10 bases aligning to TRBD1. The CDR3 has 15 amino acids. V was pared by 4 bases and J by 8 bases, with 10 bases of the junction left unmatched. Germline V gene lookup returns CDR1 WNHNN and CDR2 SYGVQD (reference sequence). CDR3 region: CASSAAGTGVDGYTF. CDR3 sequence (DNA): TGCGCCAGCAGTGCGGCCGGGACAGGGGTAGACGGCTACACCTTC.

V and J are TRBV6-5 and TRBJ1-1; a possible D gene is TRBD1 (6 bases). V was shortened by 4 bases and J by 3 bases, with 9 bases between the two germline ends. The germline V gene encodes CDR1 MNHEY and CDR2 SVGAGI. The CDR3 sequence is 13 residues long. Here the CDR3 DNA reads TGTGCCAGCAGTTTAAAGGGGGACACTGAAGCTTTCTTT. Translated: CASSLKGDTEAFF.

A single count supports this clone. The chain combines TRBV10-2 with TRBJ2-4, with 9 nucleotides matching TRBD2. Germline loops: CDR1 WSHSY, CDR2 SAAADI. The ends lost 7 bases at V and 1 base at J; junction bases unmatched: 8. The CDR3 sequence is 16 residues long. The CDR3 DNA reads as TGCGCCAGCACCCATGCGGGAGGGGGGGCCAAAAACATTCAGTACTTC. Its protein is CASTHAGGGAKNIQYF.

The chain uses TRBV5-1 and TRBJ1-1; D might be TRBD1 (6 bases). Trimming pared 4 bases from V and 3 bases from J, leaving 19 bases between. The CDR3 is made up of 16 amino acids. Germline V lookup: CDR1 SGHRS, CDR2 YFSETQ. Written as DNA, the CDR3 is TGCGCCAGCAGCAGGGACTTGGGGGCGGGGGACACTGAAGCTTTCTTT. Its translation: CASSRDLGAGDTEAFF.

The rearrangement joins TRBV2 to TRBJ2-6; tentative D call: TRBD1 (5 bases). CDR3 length: 14 residues. V was trimmed by 10 bases and J by 1 base, leaving 11 bases between them. CDR1 SNHLY and CDR2 FYNNEI come from the germline V gene. In DNA, the CDR3 is TGTGCCAAAGGGGCAGGGTCTGGGGCCAACGTCCTGACTTTC. Its protein is CAKGAGSGANVLTF.

The V call is TRBV6-5, the J call TRBJ2-1, with D perhaps matching TRBD2 (6 bases). In germline, CDR1 is MNHEY, CDR2 SVGAGI. The CDR3 consists of 16 residues. Trimming took off 2 bases at V and 2 bases at J, with 13 bases between the two ends. The DNA of the CDR3 is TGTGCCAGCAGTTACCGACTAGTAGTCCCCTACAATGAGCAGTTCTTC. Translating gives CASSYRLVVPYNEQFF.

J is TRBJ2-1 and V is TRBV14; the match to TRBD2 covers 11 bases. Trimming at V came to 2 bases and at J to 3 bases, leaving 0 bases not matched to a gene. The germline gives CDR1 SGHDN, CDR2 FVKESK. This CDR3 has 15 amino acids. The CDR3 sequence is CASSQTSGGYNEQFF. The CDR3 region has the DNA TGTGCCAGCAGCCAAACTAGCGGGGGCTACAATGAGCAGTTCTTC.

The chain joins TRBV5-1 to TRBJ2-7, with TRBD2 identical over 8 bases. The germline CDR1 and CDR2 sequences are SGHRS and YFSETQ. The CDR3 is made up of 14 amino acids. Germline trimming cut 0 bases from V and 5 bases from J; bases unmatched to any gene: 4. The CDR3 DNA follows: TGCGCCAGCAGCTTGGCGGGGGGGCCCGACGAGCAGTACTTC. As protein: CASSLAGGPDEQYF.

In its sample, this clone was seen a few times. The V and J genes are TRBV3-1 (or the pseudogene TRBV3-2) and TRBJ1-2; TRBD1 aligns across 7 bases. Germline V gene data show CDR1 as LGHDT and CDR2 as YNNKEL (reference sequence). The V and J ends lost 3 bases and 0 bases, in that order; junction bases with no gene match: 7. The CDR3 is made up of 16 amino acids. The CDR3 DNA sequence: TGTGCCAGCAGCCACCGAAGCAGGGGGACTAACTATGGCTACACCTTC. Its translation: CASSHRSRGTNYGYTF.

The rearrangement uses TRBV10-1 and TRBJ2-5; 9 bases match TRBD1. Unmatched junction bases numbered 3, after V lost 6 bases and J lost 1 base. The CDR3 contains 14 residues. Per germline, CDR1 WNHNN and CDR2 SYGVQD (reference sequence). The CDR3 loop reads CASSGTGRQETQYF. CDR3 DNA: TGCGCCAGCAGCGGGACAGGGCGCCAAGAGACCCAGTACTTC.

This rearrangement joins TRBV6-5 to TRBJ1-6; D is perhaps TRBD1 (6 bases). Germline CDR1 MNHEY, CDR2 SVGAGI. The ends were cut back, 4 bases at V and 7 bases at J, with 14 bases in the middle. The CDR3 totals 15 residues. The CDR3, as DNA: TGTGCCAGCAGTTGGGCCAGGGGATCGAATTCACCCCTCCACTTT. It is translated as CASSWARGSNSPLHF.

The chain links TRBV6-2 or TRBV6-3 to TRBJ1-2; tentatively, D is TRBD1 (6 bases). Trimming removed 5 bases at V and 8 bases at J, with 15 bases between. Germline CDR1 MNHEY, CDR2 SVGEGT. The CDR3 runs to 13 residues. The CDR3 DNA follows: TGTGCCAGCAGTCCGGACAGTCTTGGAGGCTACACCTTC. Amino acid sequence: CASSPDSLGGYTF.

This rearrangement joins TRBV6-6 to TRBJ1-1; TRBD1 is a possible D gene (5 bases). CDR1 and CDR2 (germline): MNHNY, SVGAGI (reference sequence). V dropped 4 bases and J dropped 5 bases, with 11 bases sitting between them. This CDR3 comprises 13 residues. In nucleotides, the CDR3 is TGTGCCAGCAGTTTTCAGGGAGGGACTGAAGCTTTCTTT. It yields the protein CASSFQGGTEAFF.

The chain uses TRBV30 and TRBJ2-7; tentative D call: TRBD1 (6 bases). The V and J ends lost 0 bases and 5 bases respectively, with 11 bases between them. This CDR3 is 13 amino acids long. Germline V lookup: CDR1 GTSNPN, CDR2 SVGIG (reference sequence). The CDR3 reads CAWSVTGKDEQYF. The CDR3 DNA is TGTGCCTGGAGTGTAACAGGGAAGGACGAGCAGTACTTC.

This chain links TRBV5-1 with TRBJ2-7, with TRBD1 matching over 7 bases. The CDR3 contains 14 residues. After removal of 2 bases from V and 4 bases from J, the junction contained 6 bases not matched to a gene. The V gene's germline CDR1 is SGHRS and CDR2 YFSETQ. For the CDR3, the DNA is TGCGCCAGCAGCTTCGGCAGGGGGAGTTACGAGCAGTACTTC. This translates into CASSFGRGSYEQYF. Looking up the rest from reference TRBV5-1 and TRBJ2-7 gives the full variable domain: KAGVTQTPRYLIKTRGQQVTLSCSPISGHRSVSWYQQTPGQGLQFLFEYFSETQRNKGNFPGRFSGRQFSNSRSEMNVSTLELGDSALYLCASSFGRGSYEQYFGPGTRLTVT.

The chain carries TRBV18 and TRBJ2-5, with a tentative D call TRBD2 (6 bases). Trimming left V 3 bases short and J 5 bases short, with 19 bases between. The CDR3 runs to 16 residues. Looked up from germline, CDR1 is KGHSH and CDR2 is LQKENI. DNA for the CDR3: TGTGCCAGCTCACCCCCGAACGGGGGTAGTGATGAGACCCAGTACTTC. Its protein is CASSPPNGGSDETQYF.

The rearrangement links TRBV4-3 to TRBJ2-7; 7 bases map to TRBD1. The germline gives CDR1 LGHNA, CDR2 YSLEER. CDR3 size: 14 residues. J lost 0 bases, V lost 3 bases, and 2 bases had no gene match. The CDR3, as DNA: TGCGCCAGCAGCCAGGACAGGAGCTCCTACGAGCAGTACTTC. Translated, it gives CASSQDRSSYEQYF.

The chain uses TRBV11-2 and TRBJ2-2; 13 bases are a match to TRBD2. Germline-derived CDR1 and CDR2 are SGHAT and FQNNGV. Losses at the gene ends were 6 bases for V and 5 bases for J; bases not matched to a gene: 6. The CDR3 loop spans 16 amino acids. The CDR3 reads CASRRTSGGGTGELFF. The CDR3 DNA sequence: TGTGCCAGCAGACGTACTAGCGGGGGGGGAACCGGGGAGCTGTTTTTT.

The gene calls are TRBV6-5 and TRBJ1-2; 7 nucleotides line up with TRBD1. The junction had 6 bases not matched to a gene; V was cut back by 4 bases and J by 1 base. Per the germline V gene, CDR1 is MNHEY and CDR2 is SVGAGI. CDR3 length: 15 amino acids. The CDR3: CASSSPGQYNYGYTF. CDR3 bases: TGTGCCAGCAGTTCTCCGGGACAGTATAACTATGGCTACACCTTC.

The chain has TRBV2 and TRBJ1-2; the D is unclear. Looked up from germline, CDR1 is SNHLY and CDR2 is FYNNEI. The V end was cut by 0 bases, the J end by 3 bases, with 11 bases between. CDR3 length: 15 residues. CDR3 coding DNA: TGTGCCAGCAGTGAAGCCCCGCAACACCACTATGGCTACACCTTC. This sequence encodes CASSEAPQHHYGYTF.

This chain uses TRBV7-9 with TRBJ1-3; no reliable D call. The germline V gene has CDR1 SEHNR and CDR2 FQNEAQ (reference sequence). The germline V and J ends were trimmed by 3 bases and 0 bases, with 9 bases remaining between them. The CDR3 runs 15 residues. The CDR3 DNA is TGTGCCAGCAGCTTGGCGCGGGGCTCTGGAAACACCATATATTTT. It translates to CASSLARGSGNTIYF.

J is TRBJ1-2 and V is TRBV19, with a tentative D call TRBD1 (6 bases). This CDR3 comprises 15 residues. The V gene lost 3 bases and the J gene lost 1 base, with 12 bases spanning the gap. Germline-derived CDR1 and CDR2 are LNHDA and SQIVND (reference sequence). CDR3 region: CASSISNRVNYGYTF. The CDR3 bases are TGTGCCAGTAGTATCTCCAACAGGGTTAACTATGGCTACACCTTC.

This rearrangement joins TRBV15 to TRBJ1-2, with 7 bases fitting TRBD1. This CDR3 has 18 amino acids. V was clipped by 5 bases and J by 1 base; unmatched bases: 16. Per the germline V gene, CDR1 is LNHNV and CDR2 is YYDKDF (reference sequence). The CDR3 sequence: CATSPERATGQFNYGYTF. As DNA, the CDR3 is TGTGCCACCAGCCCGGAGAGGGCAACGGGACAGTTTAACTATGGCTACACCTTC.

The rearrangement links TRBV9 to TRBJ2-2; maybe TRBD1 (5 bases). Germline CDR1 and CDR2: SGDLS and YYNGEE. The V end lost 4 bases, the J end lost 4 bases, and 20 bases lay between the germline ends. CDR3 length equals 17 residues. CDR3 region: CASSLTVGQSTTGELFF. CDR3 DNA sequence: TGTGCCAGCAGCCTGACAGTGGGGCAGTCCACCACCGGGGAGCTGTTTTTT.

The rearrangement uses TRBV5-5 and TRBJ2-2; TRBD1 is a possible D gene (5 bases). The CDR3 is 13 residues long. Germline loops: CDR1 SGHKS, CDR2 YYEKEE (reference sequence). The V gene lost 1 base and the J gene lost 5 bases, with 6 bases spanning the gap. CDR3 coding DNA: TGTGCCAGCAGCTTGCAGGGTACCGGGGAGCTGTTTTTT. Amino acid sequence: CASSLQGTGELFF.

This chain uses TRBV9 with TRBJ2-1; tentatively, D is TRBD2 (6 bases). The CDR3 loop spans 17 amino acids. Germline-derived CDR1 and CDR2 are SGDLS and YYNGEE. Deletions cut 4 bases from V and 0 bases from J, with 17 bases between. CDR3 in amino acids: CASSPRGDSGSYNEQFF. The CDR3 nucleotides are TGTGCCAGCAGCCCCCGTGGGGATAGCGGCTCCTACAATGAGCAGTTCTTC.